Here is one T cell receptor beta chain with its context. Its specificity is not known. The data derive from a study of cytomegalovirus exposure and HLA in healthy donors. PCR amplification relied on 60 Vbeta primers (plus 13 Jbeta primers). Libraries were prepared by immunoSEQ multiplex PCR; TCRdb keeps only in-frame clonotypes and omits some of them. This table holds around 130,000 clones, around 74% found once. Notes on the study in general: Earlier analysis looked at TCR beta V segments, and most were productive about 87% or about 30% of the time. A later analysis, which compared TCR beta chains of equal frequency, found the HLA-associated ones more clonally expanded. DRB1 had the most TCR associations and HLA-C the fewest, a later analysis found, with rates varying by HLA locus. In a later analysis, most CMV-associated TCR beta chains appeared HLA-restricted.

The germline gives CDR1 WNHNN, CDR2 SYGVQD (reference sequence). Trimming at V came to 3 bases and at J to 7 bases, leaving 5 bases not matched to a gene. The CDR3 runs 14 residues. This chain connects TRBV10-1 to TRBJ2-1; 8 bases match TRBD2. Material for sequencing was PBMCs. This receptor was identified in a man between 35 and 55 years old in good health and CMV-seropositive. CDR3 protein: CASSEAGVVNEQFF. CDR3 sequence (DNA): TGCGCCAGCAGTGAAGCGGGAGTAGTGAATGAGCAGTTCTTC.